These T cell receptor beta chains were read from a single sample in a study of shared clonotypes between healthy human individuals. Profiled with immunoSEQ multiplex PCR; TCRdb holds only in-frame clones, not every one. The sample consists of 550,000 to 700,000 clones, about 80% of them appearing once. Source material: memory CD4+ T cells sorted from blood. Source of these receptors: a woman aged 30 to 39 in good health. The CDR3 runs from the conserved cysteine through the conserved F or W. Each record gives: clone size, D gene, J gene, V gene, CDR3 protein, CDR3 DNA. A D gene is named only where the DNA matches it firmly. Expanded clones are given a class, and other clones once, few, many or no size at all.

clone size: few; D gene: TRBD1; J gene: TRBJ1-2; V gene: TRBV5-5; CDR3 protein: CASSRTGDYGYTF; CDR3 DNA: TGTGCCAGCAGCAGAACAGGGGACTATGGCTACACCTTC
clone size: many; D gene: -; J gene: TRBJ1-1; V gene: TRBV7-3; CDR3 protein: CASSLKPDTEAFF; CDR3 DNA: TGTGCCAGCAGCTTAAAGCCTGACACTGAAGCTTTCTTT
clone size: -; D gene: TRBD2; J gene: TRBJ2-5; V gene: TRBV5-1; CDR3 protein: CASSLSYSGNAETQYF; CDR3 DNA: TGCGCCAGCAGCTTGTCTTATAGCGGGAATGCGGAGACCCAGTACTTC
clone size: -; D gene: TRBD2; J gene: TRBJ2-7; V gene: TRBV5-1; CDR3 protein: CASSRQGTSVYEQYF; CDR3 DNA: TGCGCCAGCAGCCGACAGGGGACTAGCGTGTACGAGCAGTACTTC
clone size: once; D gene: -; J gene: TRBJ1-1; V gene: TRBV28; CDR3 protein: CASSPSRVTVEAFF; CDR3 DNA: TGTGCCAGCAGCCCCAGCAGAGTCACAGTCGAAGCTTTCTTT
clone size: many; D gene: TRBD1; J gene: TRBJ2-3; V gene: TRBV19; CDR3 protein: CASGQVTDTQYF; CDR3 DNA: TGTGCCAGTGGACAGGTGACAGATACGCAGTATTTT
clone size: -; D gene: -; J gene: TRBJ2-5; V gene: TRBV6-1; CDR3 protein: CASSVGLHGETQYF; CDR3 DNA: TGTGCCAGCAGTGTGGGACTTCACGGGGAGACCCAGTACTTC
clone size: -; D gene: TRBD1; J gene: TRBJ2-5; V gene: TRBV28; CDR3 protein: CASRSDRAGQETQYF; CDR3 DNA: TGTGCCAGCAGAAGTGACAGGGCCGGGCAAGAGACCCAGTACTTC
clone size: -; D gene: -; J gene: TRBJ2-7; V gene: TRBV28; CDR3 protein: CASSPIGTSGFYEQYF; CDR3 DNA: TGTGCCAGCAGCCCCATTGGGACATCCGGCTTTTACGAGCAGTACTTC
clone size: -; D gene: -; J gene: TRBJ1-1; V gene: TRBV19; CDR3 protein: CASSANLGTEAFF; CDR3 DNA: TGTGCCAGTAGTGCCAATCTGGGCACTGAAGCTTTCTTT
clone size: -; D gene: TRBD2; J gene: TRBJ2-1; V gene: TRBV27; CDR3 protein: CASSFRTSGRVNNEQFF; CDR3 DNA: TGTGCCAGCAGTTTCAGGACTAGCGGGAGGGTGAACAATGAGCAGTTCTTC
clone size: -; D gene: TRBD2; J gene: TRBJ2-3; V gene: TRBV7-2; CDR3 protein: CASSLVLAGDTQYF; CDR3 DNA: TGTGCCAGCAGCTTAGTGCTAGCGGGAGATACGCAGTATTTT
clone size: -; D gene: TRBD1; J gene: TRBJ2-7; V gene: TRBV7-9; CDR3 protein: CASSLGGQGVDEQYF; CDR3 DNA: TGTGCCAGCAGCTTAGGGGGTCAGGGGGTCGACGAGCAGTACTTC
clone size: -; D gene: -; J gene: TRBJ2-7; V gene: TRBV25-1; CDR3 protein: CASSLFAGLDEQYF; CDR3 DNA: TGTGCCAGCAGTCTGTTTGCGGGATTGGACGAGCAGTACTTC
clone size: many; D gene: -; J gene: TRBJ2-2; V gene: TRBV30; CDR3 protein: CAWVGNTGELFF; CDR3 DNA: TGTGCCTGGGTGGGGAACACCGGGGAGCTGTTTTTT
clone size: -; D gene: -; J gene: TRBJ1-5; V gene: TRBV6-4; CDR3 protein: CASSDRPHRPQHF; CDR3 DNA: TGTGCCAGCAGTGACCGGCCCCATCGGCCCCAGCATTTT
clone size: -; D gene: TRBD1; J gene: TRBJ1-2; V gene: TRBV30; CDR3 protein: CAWSRRTGVGYTF; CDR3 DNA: TGTGCCTGGAGTAGAAGGACAGGGGTTGGCTACACCTTC
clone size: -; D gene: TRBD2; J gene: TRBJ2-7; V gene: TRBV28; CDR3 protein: CATQASGSFYEQYF; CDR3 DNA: TGTGCCACACAAGCTAGCGGGAGTTTCTACGAGCAGTACTTC
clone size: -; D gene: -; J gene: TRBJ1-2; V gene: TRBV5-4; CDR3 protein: CASSLGDGYGYTF; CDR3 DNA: TGTGCCAGCAGCTTGGGCGACGGTTATGGCTACACCTTC
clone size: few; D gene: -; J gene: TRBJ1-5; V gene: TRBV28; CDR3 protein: CASSSYLTVNQPQHF; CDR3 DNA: TGTGCCAGCAGTTCTTACCTCACGGTCAATCAGCCCCAGCATTTT
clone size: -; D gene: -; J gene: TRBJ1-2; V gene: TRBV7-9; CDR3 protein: CASSPRVIGYTF; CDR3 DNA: TGTGCCAGCAGCCCCAGGGTTATTGGCTACACCTTC
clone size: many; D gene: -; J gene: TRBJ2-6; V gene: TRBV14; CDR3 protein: CASSRSSGANVLTF; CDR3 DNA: TGTGCCAGCAGCCGAAGCTCTGGGGCCAACGTCCTGACTTTC
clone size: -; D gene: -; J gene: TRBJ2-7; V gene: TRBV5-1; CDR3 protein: CASSLGSGAYEQYF; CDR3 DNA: TGCGCCAGCAGCTTGGGATCTGGGGCCTACGAGCAGTACTTC
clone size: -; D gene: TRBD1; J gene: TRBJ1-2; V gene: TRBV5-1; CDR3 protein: CASSLAWGQRHGYTF; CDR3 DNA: TGCGCCAGCAGCTTGGCTTGGGGACAGAGACATGGCTACACCTTC
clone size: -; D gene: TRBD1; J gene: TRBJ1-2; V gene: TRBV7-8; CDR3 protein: CASSSQGMLNYGYTF; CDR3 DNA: TGTGCCAGCAGCTCACAGGGGATGCTAAACTATGGCTACACCTTC
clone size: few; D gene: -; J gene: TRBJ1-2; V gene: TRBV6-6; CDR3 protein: CASSYEGGYGYTF; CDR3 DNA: TGTGCCAGCAGTTATGAGGGGGGCTATGGCTACACCTTC
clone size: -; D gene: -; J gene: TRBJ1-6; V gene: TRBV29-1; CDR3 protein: CMASHRDSPLHF; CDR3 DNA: TGCATGGCCTCCCACAGGGATTCACCCCTCCACTTT
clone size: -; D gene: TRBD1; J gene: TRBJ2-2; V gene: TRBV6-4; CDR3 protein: CASSRTGTSGELFF; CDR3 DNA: TGTGCCAGCAGTCGGACAGGGACGAGCGGGGAGCTGTTTTTT
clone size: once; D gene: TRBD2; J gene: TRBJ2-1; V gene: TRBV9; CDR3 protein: CASSEGLAGSSYNEQFF; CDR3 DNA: TGTGCCAGCAGCGAGGGACTAGCGGGATCCTCCTACAATGAGCAGTTCTTC
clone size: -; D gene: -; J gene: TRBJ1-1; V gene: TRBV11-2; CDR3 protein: CASRNPGQLNTEAFF; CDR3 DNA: TGTGCCAGCAGAAACCCCGGACAACTGAACACTGAAGCTTTCTTT
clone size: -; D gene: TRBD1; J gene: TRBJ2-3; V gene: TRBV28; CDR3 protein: CASSLLSLQGSTDTQYF; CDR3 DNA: TGTGCCAGCAGTTTACTCTCACTACAGGGGTCCACAGATACGCAGTATTTT
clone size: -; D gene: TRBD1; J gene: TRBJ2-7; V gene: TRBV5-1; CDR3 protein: CASSPVTGNYEQYF; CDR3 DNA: TGCGCCAGCAGCCCTGTGACAGGGAACTACGAGCAGTACTTC